This T cell receptor beta chain appears in the sequencing data of a study of vaccination effects on CD4 cells after COVID-19. General study findings and limits: There was marked clonal contraction among infection- and vaccine-induced clones late after vaccination.

Comment on this clone: Its antigen is not known.

Under the ViraFEST assay, PBMC were stimulated with viral peptide pools so that antigen-specific CD4+ T cells expanded. Sequencing was performed afterwards. The culture ran for 9 to 11 days, and then CD4+ T cells were isolated. TCRdb's table, derived via immunoSEQ multiplex PCR, lists solely in-frame clones and lacks some. The sample records 70,000 to 95,000 clones, roughly 80% being singletons. This CDR3 spans 14 amino acids. CDR1 LNHDA and CDR2 SQIVND come from the germline V gene (reference sequence). Trimming pared 6 bases from V and 5 bases from J, leaving 15 bases between. The sequence derives from a human donor who received a COVID-19 vaccine. The chain carries TRBV19 and TRBJ2-3; perhaps TRBD2 as D (6 bases). The source was CD4+ T cells from PBMCs cultured with HCoV-229E spike peptides, collected before COVID-19 vaccination. Here the CDR3 DNA reads TGTGCCAGTAGGGTACGGGGGTTGGGAGATACGCAGTATTTT. The encoded protein is CASRVRGLGDTQYF.